The T cell receptor beta chain described here comes from a study of control samples from healthy donors and cancer patients (TCRdb year 2020). Library method: the immunoSEQ multiplex PCR assay. Entries here come from immuneACCESS through TCRdb and include only in-frame sequences with V and J called. Some clones fail to appear in such tables; in the studies checked, an unresolved V gene covers under half of the shortfall, and the cause of the remainder is unknown. This sample comprises about 81,000 clones, over 90% of them detected only once. Approximately 4.8% of the sample is in the top ten clones. As to this clone: This clone's antigen is unknown. Base qualities are missing; no much larger clone stands one base away.

This clonotype originated in a woman between 18 and 29 years old in good health. Input material: blood.

The nucleotides read TGTGCCAGCAGCCAAGGGCAGGGAAGTAACTATGGCTACACCTTC. Translation gives CASSQGQGSNYGYTF. The V and J segments used are TRBV16 and TRBJ1-2, with a weak D call of TRBD1 (5 bases match). The CDR3, cysteine through phenylalanine, is 15 amino acids long. Here the CDR3 DNA is all that survives: 45 bases in frame from base 1. The germline V gene supplies CDR1 KGHSY and CDR2 FQNENV. V was cut back by 2 bases and J by 1 base, leaving a gap of 11 bases between them.